The clone carrying this TCR beta chain was detected a few times. The sample comes from a study of blood T cell repertoires in COVID-19. At the level of the study: Samples taken during acute and convalescent COVID-19 were collected in the United States, Italy and Spain.

There are 16 residues in the CDR3. The V and J ends lost 1 base and 3 bases respectively, with 15 bases between them. The germline V gene has CDR1 LGHNA and CDR2 YSLEER. Using immunoSEQ multiplex PCR, the repertoire was profiled, and TCRdb retains in-frame clones only, with some absent. The data show about 480,000 clones, around nine tenths seen once. The gene calls are TRBV4-3 and TRBJ1-2; TRBD1 might be the D (5 bases). This clonotype was obtained from a woman aged 40 to 50 who had recovered from COVID-19. Sequencing was carried out using PBMCs or T cells enriched from blood (not recorded which). The CDR3 region has the DNA TGCGCCAGCAGCCAAGGGAGGGGCAGGCAGGACTATGGCTACACCTTC. Its protein is CASSQGRGRQDYGYTF.